Each of the 25 T cell receptor beta chains below was sequenced from the same sample in a study of vaccination and CD4 T cells after COVID-19. The Oncomine TCR Beta short-read assay was what sequenced the DNA obtained from cultured CD4+ T cells. Using its own MiXCR run on the PCR reads, TCRdb lists one record per CDR3 protein. The table has around 5,200 distinct CDR3 sequences, approximately 31% seen once. The treatment denotes: approximately 9-day PBMC culture with coronavirus spike peptide pools or control peptides (ViraFEST assay). No antigen has been identified for these receptors. The sequencing used CD4+ T cells from blood, cultured in vitro, collected after SARS-CoV-2 vaccination. Source of these receptors: a human donor who had recovered from COVID-19.

The chain has TRBV7-9 and TRBJ2-5, with 9 positions matching TRBD1. The CDR3 loop spans 15 amino acids. With 2 bases clipped from V and 5 bases from J, the junction kept 6 bases outside the gene matches. CDR1 is SEHNR, CDR2 FQNEAQ, per germline (reference sequence). CDR3 sequence (DNA): TGTGCCAGCAGCTTAATTACAGGGGGCGATGAGACCCAGTACTTC. Protein sequence: CASSLITGGDETQYF.

V is TRBV7-6 and J is TRBJ1-5, with 8 bases aligning to TRBD1. The germline gives CDR1 SGHVS, CDR2 FNYEAQ. The CDR3 runs to 22 residues. Trimming took 5 bases from V and 2 from J; bases not matched to a gene: 26. The CDR3 DNA sequence: TGTGCCAGCAGCGTGGGCCGGGACAGGCTTTTTGTAGGGCGTGCTGGCAATCAGCCCCAGCATTTT. This translates into CASSVGRDRLFVGRAGNQPQHF.

The sample holds a few counts of this clonotype. The chain employs TRBV28 and TRBJ1-2; D is perhaps TRBD1 (5 bases). CDR3 length equals 13 residues. Germline V CDR1 and CDR2: MDHEN, SYDVKM. The V end lost 3 bases, the J end lost 6 bases, and 11 bases lay between the germline ends. CDR3 nucleotide sequence: TGTGCCAGCAGTTTCCGAAGGGGAGATGGCTACACCTTC. Encoded protein: CASSFRRGDGYTF.

The gene calls are TRBV10-3 and TRBJ2-7; D ambiguous. This CDR3 is built from 12 residues. Germline V CDR1 and CDR2: ENHRY, SYGVKD. V was shortened by 10 bases and J by 0 bases, with 10 bases between the two germline ends. CDR3 nucleotide sequence: TGTGCCACCAAAAAAAGCTCCTACGAGCAGTACTTC. Translated, it gives CATKKSSYEQYF.

By frequency in the sample, this clonotype is medium-sized. The chain carries TRBV7-2 and TRBJ2-7; 9 positions agree with TRBD1. From germline, CDR1 is SGHTA and CDR2 FQGNSA. The CDR3 is 16 amino acids. With V trimmed by 4 bases and J by 4 bases, 11 bases remained unmatched. The CDR3 DNA sequence: TGTGCCAGCAGCTCACCCGGACAGGGGTCGAGGTACGAGCAGTACTTC. Its protein product is CASSSPGQGSRYEQYF.

This clonotype was observed a few times. The chain is built from TRBV5-4 and TRBJ2-5; D remains ambiguous. This CDR3 region has 15 residues. The V gene lost 2 bases and the J gene lost 7 bases, with 18 bases spanning the gap. Germline loops: CDR1 SGHNT, CDR2 YYREEE (reference sequence). The CDR3 reads CASSLSSTASGTQYF. DNA for the CDR3: TGTGCCAGCAGCTTAAGTTCGACCGCATCGGGGACCCAGTACTTC. The full variable domain, with the rest looked up from reference TRBV5-4 and TRBJ2-5, is ETGVTQSPTHLIKTRGQQVTLRCSSQSGHNTVSWYQQALGQGPQFIFQYYREEENGRGNFPPRFSGLQFPNYSSELNVNALELDDSALYLCASSLSSTASGTQYFGPGTRLLVL.

This clonotype was detected only a few times. This sequence joins TRBV7-9 and TRBJ1-1; a weak D match, TRBD1 (5 bases). CDR1 and CDR2 from the germline V gene are SEHNR and FQNEAQ (reference sequence). With 5 bases removed from V and 6 bases from J, the gap between germline ends came to 16 bases. This CDR3 has 14 amino acids. The CDR3 nucleotides read TGTGCCAGCAGCCCCTTGGGGCAGTCCGCTGAAGCTTTCTTT. This gives the protein CASSPLGQSAEAFF.

V usage is TRBV29-1 and J usage is TRBJ2-3; TRBD2 matches at 8 bases. This CDR3 is 13 amino acids long. Germline CDR1 SQVTM, CDR2 ANQGSEA. J gave up 4 bases and V 6 bases, and 6 bases lay outside the gene matches. CDR3 in amino acids: CSVASGLADTQYF. In DNA, the CDR3 is TGCAGCGTGGCTTCGGGACTAGCAGATACGCAGTATTTT.

This clonotype was counted a few times. The gene calls are TRBV28 and TRBJ1-2; perhaps TRBD1 as D (6 bases). CDR1 is MDHEN and CDR2 is SYDVKM in the germline V gene. This CDR3 contains 13 residues. Trimming shortened V by 5 bases and J by 8 bases, and 15 bases separated the two germline ends. The CDR3 reads CASSVGGARGYTF. CDR3 DNA: TGTGCCAGCAGTGTAGGGGGGGCTCGGGGCTACACCTTC.

The chain recombines TRBV7-9 with TRBJ2-1, with 8 nucleotides matching TRBD2. CDR1 and CDR2 (germline): SEHNR, FQNEAQ (reference sequence). The CDR3 has 16 residues. Trimming took 5 bases from V and 3 from J; bases not matched to a gene: 9. The CDR3 DNA is TGTGCCAGCAGCCGCCGGGGGGGGATGGGCTACAATGAGCAGTTCTTC. Residues: CASSRRGGMGYNEQFF.

This clonotype was counted only a few times. The chain uses TRBV4-3 and TRBJ2-4; D could derive from TRBD1 or TRBD2 (5 bases each). The CDR3 runs to 15 residues. The germline V gene encodes CDR1 LGHNA and CDR2 YSLEER. The V and J ends lost 0 bases and 8 bases respectively, with 14 bases between them. CDR3 in amino acids: CASSQDSRAGDIQYF. CDR3 bases: TGCGCCAGCAGCCAAGATTCCAGGGCCGGGGACATTCAGTACTTC.

This rearrangement joins TRBV6-1 to TRBJ1-1; the D gene is possibly TRBD1 (5 bases). V was cut by 4 bases and J by 4 bases, with 16 bases left in between. This CDR3 is 15 amino acids long. Germline V lookup: CDR1 MNHNS, CDR2 SASEGT. The CDR3 sequence is CASSVVFGGSTEAFF. DNA for the CDR3: TGTGCCAGCAGTGTTGTTTTCGGGGGGAGCACTGAAGCTTTCTTT.

The chain uses TRBV4-2 and TRBJ1-6, with a weak D call TRBD1 (5 bases). The ends were cut back, 5 bases at V and 8 bases at J, with 19 bases in the middle. Germline V lookup: CDR1 LGHNA, CDR2 YNFKEQ. CDR3 length: 16 residues. The CDR3 coding sequence is TGTGCCAGCAGCTACAAGGATCAGGGATCTTATTCACCCCTCCACTTT. The encoded protein is CASSYKDQGSYSPLHF.

This clonotype was recorded a few times. V usage is TRBV20-1 and J usage is TRBJ2-7; tentatively, D is TRBD2 (5 bases). Trimming pared 0 bases from V and 5 bases from J, leaving 14 bases between. Germline-derived CDR1 and CDR2 are DFQATT and SNEGSKA (reference sequence). There are 14 residues in the CDR3. This CDR3 is CSARDHYRGNEQYF. In DNA form, the CDR3 reads TGCAGTGCTAGAGATCACTATCGGGGAAACGAGCAGTACTTC.

In DNA, the CDR3 is TGTGCCAGCAGCCCAGACAGGGCAGGGGGCACTGAAGCTTTCTTT. It yields the protein CASSPDRAGGTEAFF. This chain links TRBV4-2 with TRBJ1-1; 7 nucleotides align to TRBD1. Trimming at V came to 4 bases and at J to 4 bases, leaving 9 bases not matched to a gene. Germline V lookup: CDR1 LGHNA, CDR2 YNFKEQ. The CDR3 length is 15 residues.

By sample fraction, this clonotype is medium-sized. The rearrangement uses TRBV7-2 and TRBJ1-2; the D gene is possibly TRBD1 (5 bases). The V gene lost 4 bases and the J gene lost 4 bases, with 13 bases spanning the gap. Germline assignment: CDR1 SGHTA and CDR2 FQGNSA. The CDR3 totals 14 residues. CDR3: CASSWGGGLYGYTF. The CDR3 DNA reads as TGTGCCAGCAGCTGGGGTGGGGGTCTCTATGGCTACACCTTC. Based on the CDR3 plus reference TRBV7-2 and TRBJ1-2, the full variable domain is GAGVSQSPSNKVTEKGKDVELRCDPISGHTALYWYRQSLGQGLEFLIYFQGNSAPDKSGLPSDRFSAERTGGSVSTLTIQRTQQEDSAVYLCASSWGGGLYGYTFGSGTRLTVV.

Judged by abundance, this clonotype is medium-sized. The chain combines TRBV7-9 with TRBJ2-5; a possible D gene is TRBD2 (5 bases). The germline gives CDR1 SEHNR, CDR2 FQNEAQ (reference sequence). CDR3 length equals 13 residues. V was shortened by 0 bases and J by 5 bases, with 7 bases between the two germline ends. The CDR3 DNA reads TGTGCCAGCAGCTTAGCAGCGGTGGAGACCCAGTACTTC. It yields the protein CASSLAAVETQYF.

This chain uses TRBV15 with TRBJ2-7; 8 bases are shared with TRBD1. This CDR3 has 16 residues. V dropped 0 bases and J dropped 7; count of bases not matched to a gene: 11. CDR1 and CDR2 from the germline V gene are LNHNV and YYDKDF (reference sequence). The DNA of the CDR3 is TGTGCCACCAGCAGAGAAAGGGTGGACAGGGCCGAGGAGCAGTACTTC. This gives the protein CATSRERVDRAEEQYF.

By proportion, this clonotype is medium-sized. The CDR3: CSGGPGQETQYF. Written as DNA, the CDR3 is TGCAGTGGGGGGCCGGGGCAAGAGACCCAGTACTTC. V usage is TRBV20-1 and J usage is TRBJ2-5; tentatively, D is TRBD1 (6 bases). The CDR3 is 12 amino acids. Germline V gives CDR1 DFQATT, CDR2 SNEGSKA (reference sequence). V was pared by 7 bases and J by 2 bases, with 11 bases between.

V and J are TRBV7-9 and TRBJ1-1; no clear D gene. The ends were cut back, 4 bases at V and 3 bases at J, with 6 bases in the middle. From germline, CDR1 is SEHNR and CDR2 FQNEAQ (reference sequence). This CDR3 has 12 amino acids. This CDR3 is CASSSWDTEAFF. CDR3 sequence (DNA): TGTGCCAGCAGCTCATGGGACACTGAAGCTTTCTTT.

The rearrangement joins TRBV6-1 to TRBJ2-3; TRBD2 matches 10 bases. The germline V gene encodes CDR1 MNHNS and CDR2 SASEGT. CDR3 length: 15 residues. The V gene end was trimmed by 3 bases and the J gene end by 5 bases; junction bases not matched to a gene: 5. The CDR3 coding sequence is TGTGCCAGCAGTGAGGAGGGACTAGCGAGAGATACGCAGTATTTT. This sequence encodes CASSEEGLARDTQYF.

By its share, this clonotype is medium-sized (0.01 to 0.1%). The rearrangement links TRBV20-1 to TRBJ1-5; D not certain. Trimming took 4 bases from V and 7 from J, leaving 8 bases between them. Germline-derived CDR1 and CDR2 are DFQATT and SNEGSKA (reference sequence). The CDR3 is 11 amino acids. CDR3 loop: CSAKAGQPQHF. CDR3 DNA sequence: TGCAGTGCTAAGGCCGGGCAGCCCCAGCATTTT.

This clonotype ranks as medium-sized. The V and J genes are TRBV20-1 and TRBJ2-6, with D possibly TRBD1 on 6 matching bases. CDR3 length: 14 residues. Germline V CDR1 and CDR2: DFQATT, SNEGSKA (reference sequence). V dropped 6 bases and J dropped 0 bases, with 9 bases sitting between them. CDR3 nucleotides: TGCAGTGCCCTGGACAGCTCTGGGGCCAACGTCCTGACTTTC. This encodes CSALDSSGANVLTF.

The rearrangement uses TRBV7-8 and TRBJ1-2; TRBD1 is a possible D gene (6 bases). The CDR3 loop spans 16 amino acids. Trimming took 4 bases from V and 4 from J, leaving 19 bases between them. CDR1 is SGHVS and CDR2 is FQNEAQ in the germline V gene. CDR3 region: CASSSGPRQEFYGYTF. The DNA for the CDR3 is TGTGCCAGCAGCTCCGGACCGCGACAGGAGTTCTATGGCTACACCTTC.

The rearrangement joins TRBV20-1 to TRBJ2-7; D perhaps matches TRBD2 (6 bases). Trimming stripped 3 bases from V and 6 bases from J, with 12 bases between. This CDR3 has 12 amino acids. The germline gives CDR1 DFQATT, CDR2 SNEGSKA (reference sequence). The CDR3: CSASPKAGEQYF. CDR3 nucleotides: TGCAGTGCTAGCCCAAAAGCGGGCGAGCAGTACTTC.